Listed here are 19 T cell receptor beta chains from one sample, sequenced in a study of regulatory T cells in long-lasting Graves disease. CDR3 regions were amplified by Arm-PCR using iRepertoire HTBI primers to build TCR beta libraries. TCRdb fed the multiplex PCR reads into MiXCR, producing one record per CDR3 protein. The repertoire consists of roughly 400,000 distinct CDR3 sequences, with about 15% occurring once and the leading ten covering approximately 22%. Noted time point: newly diagnosed GD, antithyroid drugs for less than 3 months. PBMC RNA served as the TCR library source. The same data also went into a second study, on T cells in Graves' hyperthyroidism and ophthalmopathy.

Sample: peripheral blood mononuclear cells (PBMCs), taken at new diagnosis, from a patient treated with antithyroid drugs. Receptor source: a woman younger than 30 with Graves disease.

This clonotype was seen ten or more times. The DNA for the CDR3 is TGTGCCAGCACTCAAGGTCAGAGCTCCTACGAGCAGTACTTC. Its translation is CASTQGQSSYEQYF. The chain is built from TRBV2 and TRBJ2-7; D is unresolved. CDR3 length: 14 amino acids. The ends were cut back, 7 bases at V and 0 bases at J, with 13 bases in the middle. Looked up from germline, CDR1 is SNHLY and CDR2 is FYNNEI.

This clonotype turned up a few times. A much larger clone lies a single base off, so this may be a read error. J is TRBJ1-1 and V is TRBV20-1, with D uncertain. The germline V gene encodes CDR1 DFQATT and CDR2 SNEGSKA (reference sequence). The CDR3 runs 13 residues. In nucleotides, the CDR3 is TGCAGTGCTCAGCTGGACGGGAACACTGAAACTTTCTTT. Its translation is CSAQLDGNTETFF.

Only a few counts were recorded for this clonotype. The chain has TRBV12-3 or TRBV12-4 and TRBJ2-7, with D perhaps matching TRBD2 (5 bases). Trimming left V 3 bases short and J 5 bases short, with 11 bases between. The CDR3 runs 13 residues. The CDR3 spells CASSFVTRHEQYF. The DNA of the CDR3 is TGTGCCAGCAGTTTCGTAACTAGACACGAGCAGTACTTC.

In regard to this clonotype: This could be a read error, since a much larger clone is one nucleotide away. The rearrangement links TRBV12-3 or TRBV12-4 to TRBJ2-5; a possible D gene is TRBD1 (5 bases). The DNA matches TRBJ2-1 better at its end, which makes the J call doubtful. There are 12 residues in the CDR3. This CDR3 is CASGVGQETQFF. For the CDR3, the DNA is TGTGCCAGCGGGGTGGGGCAAGAGACCCAGTTCTTC.

This clonotype was detected many times. The V gene is TRBV28, the J gene TRBJ1-1, with a possible D match to TRBD1 (5 bases). Germline V gene lookup returns CDR1 MDHEN and CDR2 SYDVKM. The CDR3 is 14 residues long. CDR3 nucleotide sequence: TGTGCAACAGCAGATTCGGGGCCTGGCACTGAAGCTTTCTTT. Its translation is CATADSGPGTEAFF.

This clonotype showed up many times. The V call is TRBV3-1, the J call TRBJ1-1; D gene ambiguous. This CDR3 contains 12 residues. CDR1 is LGHDT and CDR2 is YNNKEL in the germline V gene (reference sequence). Trimming took 9 bases from V and 1 from J, leaving 9 bases between them. The CDR3 is CASTHPNTEAFF. As DNA, the CDR3 is TGTGCCAGTACCCATCCGAACACTGAAGCTTTCTTT.

In its sample, this clonotype was seen many times. In DNA, the CDR3 is TGTGCCAGCAGCTCACTAGCGGGCCTTTACAATGAGCAGTTCTTC. Translation: CASSSLAGLYNEQFF. The chain is built from TRBV28 and TRBJ2-1, with 9 bases that match TRBD2. The V segment lost 6 bases and the J segment 4 bases; nucleotides outside the gene matches: 7. This CDR3 has 15 amino acids. Germline CDR1 is MDHEN and CDR2 is SYDVKM.

This clonotype showed up just a few times. The chain is built from TRBV7-2 and TRBJ2-2, with 15 bases matching TRBD2. Per the germline V gene, CDR1 is SGHTA and CDR2 is FQGNSA. This CDR3 contains 19 residues. V lost 4 bases, J lost 1 base, and 7 bases stayed unmatched. This CDR3 reads CASSSQTGLAGGNTGELFF. The CDR3 DNA reads TGTGCCAGCAGCTCTCAAACGGGACTAGCGGGAGGGAACACCGGGGAGCTGTTTTTT.

The sample holds many counts of this clonotype. This rearrangement joins TRBV12-3 or TRBV12-4 to TRBJ2-2; D is unresolved. The V and J ends lost 6 bases and 7 bases respectively, with 12 bases between them. The CDR3 runs 13 residues. CDR3 sequence (DNA): TGTGCCAGCAGAGGCCAGGCCGGCGGGGAGCTGTTTTTT. Translation: CASRGQAGGELFF.

This clonotype was detected a few times. The rearrangement links TRBV20-1 to TRBJ2-1, with D possibly matching TRBD2 (5 bases). V dropped 3 bases and J dropped 5 bases, with 20 bases sitting between them. CDR3 length equals 16 residues. The germline V gene has CDR1 DFQATT and CDR2 SNEGSKA (reference sequence). CDR3 sequence (DNA): TGCAGTGCTAGTAATGTTCAGCGGAGAGAAAACAATGAGCAGTTCTTC. It is translated as CSASNVQRRENNEQFF.

V usage is TRBV20-1 and J usage is TRBJ1-5; TRBD1 aligns across 8 bases. Germline loops: CDR1 DFQATT, CDR2 SNEGSKA (reference sequence). The CDR3 loop spans 15 amino acids. V lost 2 bases and J lost 2; bases outside the gene matches: 5. The CDR3 sequence is CSARRQGSGNQPQHF. CDR3 nucleotide sequence: TGCAGTGCTAGACGACAGGGGTCTGGCAATCAGCCCCAGCATTTT.

This clonotype occurred many times. This chain uses TRBV10-2 with TRBJ2-1; 10 nucleotides match TRBD2. The CDR3 runs to 17 residues. V trimming: 10 bases; J trimming: 0 bases; junction bases outside the gene matches: 12. Looked up from germline, CDR1 is WSHSY and CDR2 is SAAADI. CDR3 region: CATDLAGVGSSYNEQFF. CDR3 in DNA: TGCGCCACCGATCTAGCGGGAGTTGGGAGCTCCTACAATGAGCAGTTCTTC.

The table lists this clonotype with many counts. The chain combines TRBV27 with TRBJ1-5, with 7 bases matching TRBD1. CDR1 is MNHEY and CDR2 is SMNVEV in the germline V gene (reference sequence). The J segment lost 2 bases and the V segment lost 3 bases, leaving 1 base of the junction unmatched. CDR3 length equals 14 residues. The CDR3 loop reads CASSFGTGNQPQHF. Here the CDR3 DNA reads TGTGCCAGCAGTTTCGGGACAGGCAATCAGCCCCAGCATTTT.

V is TRBV30 and J is TRBJ2-2; 10 bases agree with TRBD2. This CDR3 contains 13 residues. Germline V gene lookup returns CDR1 GTSNPN and CDR2 SVGIG (reference sequence). The V gene end was trimmed by 3 bases and the J gene end by 5 bases; junction bases not matched to a gene: 0. The DNA for the CDR3 is TGTGCCTGGAGGACTAGCGGGACCGGGGAGCTGTTTTTT. The encoded protein is CAWRTSGTGELFF.

The V gene is TRBV5-1, the J gene TRBJ1-4; 9 bases map to TRBD1. V trimming: 4 bases; J trimming: 7 bases; junction bases outside the gene matches: 14. The CDR3 is 17 amino acids. CDR1 is SGHRS and CDR2 is YFSETQ in the germline V gene. The CDR3 protein is CASSPVPGQGSGEKLFF. Here the CDR3 DNA reads TGCGCCAGCAGCCCAGTCCCGGGACAGGGATCCGGTGAAAAACTGTTTTTT. Looking up the rest from reference TRBV5-1 and TRBJ1-4 gives the full variable domain: KAGVTQTPRYLIKTRGQQVTLSCSPISGHRSVSWYQQTPGQGLQFLFEYFSETQRNKGNFPGRFSGRQFSNSRSEMNVSTLELGDSALYLCASSPVPGQGSGEKLFFGSGTQLSVL.

The rearrangement uses TRBV20-1 and TRBJ1-5; possible D gene TRBD1, 5 bases. Germline CDR1 reads DFQATT; CDR2 reads SNEGSKA (reference sequence). The V end lost 4 bases, the J end lost 4 bases, and 11 bases lay between the germline ends. The length of the CDR3 is 13 residues. This CDR3 is CSATTGGNQPQHF. The CDR3 coding sequence is TGCAGTGCTACAACAGGAGGGAATCAGCCCCAGCATTTT.

Ten or more counts support this clonotype. The rearrangement uses TRBV6-1 and TRBJ2-5, with D uncertain. This CDR3 region has 13 residues. The germline V gene encodes CDR1 MNHNS and CDR2 SASEGT. With 6 bases removed from V and 4 bases from J, the gap between germline ends came to 12 bases. The CDR3 sequence is CASSPQVSETQYF. The CDR3, as DNA: TGTGCCAGCAGCCCCCAAGTCTCAGAGACCCAGTACTTC.

The table lists this clonotype with many counts. V usage is TRBV28 and J usage is TRBJ2-4; D is uncertain. The CDR3 is 12 amino acids. Trimming took 7 bases from V and 11 from J, leaving 15 bases between them. Germline V lookup: CDR1 MDHEN, CDR2 SYDVKM. The CDR3 loop is CASTSFPPVQYF. The CDR3 nucleotides are TGTGCCAGCACTTCTTTCCCCCCCGTTCAGTACTTC.

This clonotype appeared many times. The chain employs TRBV7-3 and TRBJ1-4; D remains ambiguous. The ends were cut back, 2 bases at V and 0 bases at J, with 16 bases in the middle. CDR1 and CDR2 from the germline V gene are SGHTA and FQGTGA. CDR3 length: 18 amino acids. CDR3 bases: TGTGCCAGCAGCTTAGTGTGGTCGGAGAGAACAACTAATGAAAAACTGTTTTTT. This translates into CASSLVWSERTTNEKLFF.